These T cell receptor beta chains were read from a single sample in a study of graft-versus-host responses after intestinal transplantation. The antigens for these receptors are not known. Only in-frame clones appear in the TCRdb table, and some are missing; sequencing was by immunoSEQ multiplex PCR. In the table there are about 100,000 clones, roughly nine tenths of which are singletons. This sample comprised unstimulated CD4+ T cells sorted from spleen or lymph node cells, obtained before intestinal transplant. The receptor source for this set is a human donor who received an intestinal transplant. CDR3s include the opening cysteine and the closing phenylalanine or tryptophan. The D gene is left open where the match is weak. Rows give clone size only sometimes, using once, few, many, or a class for an expanded clone.

j_call v_call d_call clone_size cdr3_aa cdr3_nt
TRBJ1-2 TRBV6-4 . . CASSDPGYGYTF TGTGCCAGCAGTGACCCCGGCTATGGCTACACCTTC
TRBJ2-4 TRBV27 . once CASSICRGWGLAKNIQYF TGTGCCAGCAGCATATGCAGAGGGTGGGGGCTAGCCAAAAACATTCAGTACTTC
TRBJ2-7 TRBV2 TRBD2 few CASSGPGGYEQYF TGTGCCAGCAGCGGCCCCGGGGGGTACGAGCAGTACTTC
TRBJ2-3 TRBV18 TRBD2 . CASSPRTSAPSSDTQYF TGTGCCAGCTCACCAAGGACTAGCGCCCCTAGCTCAGATACGCAGTATTTT
TRBJ1-1 TRBV11-2 . once CASSLLMGHTEAFF TGTGCCAGCAGCTTACTGATGGGACACACTGAAGCTTTCTTT
TRBJ1-1 TRBV6-4 . . CASRQGMSTEAFF TGTGCCAGCAGACAAGGCATGAGTACTGAAGCTTTCTTT
TRBJ2-2 TRBV5-4 . . CASSPGAGNPGELFF TGTGCCAGCAGCCCGGGGGCAGGGAACCCCGGGGAGCTGTTTTTT
TRBJ2-7 TRBV7-9 . few CASSRGLPYEQYF TGTGCCAGCAGCCGCGGACTGCCCTACGAGCAGTACTTC
TRBJ1-4 TRBV19 . . CASRQADHEKLFF TGTGCCAGTAGACAGGCGGACCATGAAAAACTGTTTTTT
TRBJ2-1 TRBV7-2 . once CASSGSSYNEQFF TGTGCCAGCAGCGGGAGCTCCTACAATGAGCAGTTCTTC
TRBJ2-2 TRBV18 TRBD1 . CASSPRQGSGELFF TGTGCCAGCTCACCGAGACAGGGGTCGGGGGAGCTGTTTTTT
TRBJ2-1 TRBV18 . . CASSPNLPGSSYNEQFF TGTGCCAGCTCACCAAATCTCCCGGGGAGCTCCTACAATGAGCAGTTCTTC
TRBJ2-7 TRBV18 TRBD1 . CASSQDPPGQGTYEQYF TGTGCCAGCTCGCAGGACCCTCCGGGACAGGGGACCTACGAGCAGTACTTC
TRBJ2-7 TRBV6-6 TRBD2 . CASKAGTSGSYEQYF TGTGCCAGCAAGGCCGGGACTAGCGGCTCCTACGAGCAGTACTTC
TRBJ2-1 TRBV18 . . CASSRVGGAPDNEQFF TGTGCCAGCTCGCGTGTCGGGGGCGCGCCCGACAATGAGCAGTTCTTC
TRBJ1-5 TRBV6-5 . . CASSEFRDQPQHF TGTGCCAGCAGTGAATTCAGGGATCAGCCCCAGCATTTT
TRBJ1-1 TRBV19 TRBD1 . CASSDGQGLNTEAFF TGTGCCAGTAGTGACGGACAGGGCTTGAACACTGAAGCTTTCTTT
TRBJ2-5 TRBV14 TRBD1 . CASSSPRDRLTAAQYF TGTGCCAGCAGCTCGCCCCGGGACAGGCTAACGGCGGCCCAGTACTTC
TRBJ2-3 TRBV9 TRBD2 few CASKAGVGTDTQYF TGTGCCAGCAAGGCGGGGGTGGGCACAGATACGCAGTATTTT
TRBJ2-4 TRBV5-1 . . CASSLAGFGAPKNIQYF TGCGCCAGCAGCTTGGCCGGGTTTGGGGCCCCCAAAAACATTCAGTACTTC
TRBJ1-2 TRBV7-9 . . CASRAGASYGYTF TGTGCCAGCAGGGCAGGAGCTAGCTATGGCTACACCTTC
TRBJ2-1 TRBV18 TRBD1 . CASSLLGQGLYNEQFF TGTGCCAGCTCCCTTCTGGGACAGGGTTTATACAATGAGCAGTTCTTC
TRBJ1-1 TRBV10-3 . few CAISIDGMNTEAFF TGTGCCATCAGTATCGACGGCATGAACACTGAAGCTTTCTTT
TRBJ2-1 TRBV5-1 TRBD1 few CASRVDSGQGSNEQFF TGCGCCAGCAGGGTCGATTCGGGACAGGGTTCCAATGAGCAGTTCTTC
TRBJ2-5 TRBV5-6 TRBD2 . CASSFGTIFRETQYF TGTGCCAGCAGCTTTGGGACTATCTTTAGGGAGACCCAGTACTTC